The rows below give T cell receptor beta chains drawn from one sample of a study of cytomegalovirus exposure and HLA in healthy donors. Assay used: immunoSEQ multiplex PCR; TCRdb lists only in-frame clones, some missing. Of some 100,000 clones in the sample, 76% were seen once. The sequencing input was PBMCs. These receptors originate from a woman aged 45 to 65 in good health and CMV-seropositive. CDR3s include the opening cysteine and the closing phenylalanine or tryptophan. Fields, in order: V gene, CDR3 length, clone size, D gene, J gene, CDR3 protein, CDR3 DNA. A D gene is named only where the DNA matches it firmly. Some rows mark clone size as missing; the rest say once, few, many or name a class of expanded clone.

V gene: TRBV6-6
CDR3 length: 15
clone size: NA
D gene: TRBD1
J gene: TRBJ1-1
CDR3 protein: CASSPFSAGGTEAFF
CDR3 DNA: TGTGCCAGCAGTCCCTTCTCCGCAGGGGGCACTGAAGCTTTCTTT

V gene: TRBV29-1
CDR3 length: 13
clone size: NA
D gene: TRBD1
J gene: TRBJ2-5
CDR3 protein: CSSQGGEQETQYF
CDR3 DNA: TGCAGCTCACAGGGGGGCGAACAAGAGACCCAGTACTTC

V gene: TRBV27
CDR3 length: 12
clone size: NA
D gene: NA
J gene: TRBJ2-3
CDR3 protein: CASSSRRDTQYF
CDR3 DNA: TGTGCCAGCAGCTCCCGCAGAGATACGCAGTATTTT

V gene: TRBV25-1
CDR3 length: 16
clone size: NA
D gene: TRBD2
J gene: TRBJ2-1
CDR3 protein: CASSGLTSETYNEQFF
CDR3 DNA: TGTGCCAGCAGTGGACTGACTAGCGAGACCTACAATGAGCAGTTCTTC

V gene: TRBV2
CDR3 length: 15
clone size: NA
D gene: TRBD1
J gene: TRBJ2-6
CDR3 protein: CASRDRAYGANVLTF
CDR3 DNA: TGTGCCAGCAGGGACAGGGCGTATGGGGCCAACGTCCTGACTTTC

V gene: TRBV5-6
CDR3 length: 13
clone size: NA
D gene: NA
J gene: TRBJ1-5
CDR3 protein: CASSLAGDQPQHF
CDR3 DNA: TGTGCCAGCAGCTTGGCCGGGGATCAGCCCCAGCATTTT

V gene: TRBV5-1
CDR3 length: 15
clone size: few
D gene: NA
J gene: TRBJ1-6
CDR3 protein: CASSLGGKVDSPLHF
CDR3 DNA: TGCGCCAGCAGCTTGGGCGGGAAAGTCGACTCACCCCTCCACTTT

V gene: TRBV13
CDR3 length: 15
clone size: NA
D gene: TRBD2
J gene: TRBJ2-1
CDR3 protein: CASSLSGVGHNEQFF
CDR3 DNA: TGTGCCAGCAGCCTAAGCGGGGTAGGTCACAATGAGCAGTTCTTC

V gene: TRBV7-9
CDR3 length: 14
clone size: NA
D gene: TRBD2
J gene: TRBJ2-5
CDR3 protein: CASSFTSGGETQYF
CDR3 DNA: TGTGCCAGCAGCTTTACTAGCGGGGGGGAGACCCAGTACTTC

V gene: TRBV6-1
CDR3 length: 14
clone size: NA
D gene: NA
J gene: TRBJ2-7
CDR3 protein: CASSAIGVAYEQYF
CDR3 DNA: TGTGCCAGCAGTGCCATCGGGGTGGCCTACGAGCAGTACTTC

V gene: TRBV7-8
CDR3 length: 14
clone size: NA
D gene: NA
J gene: TRBJ1-2
CDR3 protein: CASSLAPGVYGYTF
CDR3 DNA: TGTGCCAGCAGCTTAGCGCCAGGGGTCTATGGCTACACCTTC

V gene: TRBV2
CDR3 length: 14
clone size: NA
D gene: NA
J gene: TRBJ2-2
CDR3 protein: CASLGRLGSGELFF
CDR3 DNA: TGTGCCTCCCTAGGTAGACTAGGGTCCGGGGAGCTGTTTTTT

V gene: TRBV19
CDR3 length: 15
clone size: NA
D gene: NA
J gene: TRBJ2-7
CDR3 protein: CASSIAWQETYEQYF
CDR3 DNA: TGTGCCAGTAGTATAGCTTGGCAGGAAACCTACGAGCAGTACTTC

V gene: TRBV30
CDR3 length: 15
clone size: few
D gene: NA
J gene: TRBJ1-5
CDR3 protein: CAWSSPGVSNQPQHF
CDR3 DNA: TGTGCCTGGAGTAGTCCGGGGGTAAGCAATCAGCCCCAGCATTTT

V gene: TRBV5-4
CDR3 length: 15
clone size: NA
D gene: NA
J gene: TRBJ2-1
CDR3 protein: CASSLAVAADNEQFF
CDR3 DNA: TGTGCCAGCAGCTTGGCGGTGGCGGCAGACAATGAGCAGTTCTTC

V gene: TRBV6-1
CDR3 length: 13
clone size: NA
D gene: NA
J gene: TRBJ2-7
CDR3 protein: CASANPGTYEQYF
CDR3 DNA: TGTGCCAGCGCGAACCCAGGGACCTACGAGCAGTACTTC

V gene: TRBV5-1
CDR3 length: 16
clone size: few
D gene: TRBD1
J gene: TRBJ2-7
CDR3 protein: CASSLASGTGPYEQYF
CDR3 DNA: TGCGCCAGCAGCTTGGCCTCCGGGACAGGTCCCTACGAGCAGTACTTC

V gene: TRBV5-1
CDR3 length: 13
clone size: NA
D gene: TRBD1
J gene: TRBJ1-1
CDR3 protein: CASSKQGDTEAFF
CDR3 DNA: TGCGCCAGCAGCAAACAGGGGGACACTGAAGCTTTCTTT

V gene: TRBV9
CDR3 length: 16
clone size: NA
D gene: TRBD1
J gene: TRBJ2-5
CDR3 protein: CASSPRGDRLQETQYF
CDR3 DNA: TGTGCCAGCAGCCCCCGTGGGGACAGACTCCAAGAGACCCAGTACTTC

V gene: TRBV25-1
CDR3 length: 16
clone size: NA
D gene: TRBD2
J gene: TRBJ2-5
CDR3 protein: CASSSHFGGMQETQYF
CDR3 DNA: TGTGCCAGCAGTAGTCATTTCGGGGGGATGCAAGAGACCCAGTACTTC

V gene: TRBV5-8
CDR3 length: 17
clone size: NA
D gene: TRBD1
J gene: TRBJ1-5
CDR3 protein: CASSLNNRGSGNQPQHF
CDR3 DNA: TGTGCCAGCAGCCTGAATAACAGGGGGTCGGGCAATCAGCCCCAGCATTTT

V gene: TRBV18
CDR3 length: 12
clone size: NA
D gene: NA
J gene: TRBJ2-7
CDR3 protein: CASSPSAYEQYF
CDR3 DNA: TGTGCCAGCTCACCATCAGCGTACGAGCAGTACTTC

V gene: TRBV25-1
CDR3 length: 11
clone size: NA
D gene: NA
J gene: TRBJ1-2
CDR3 protein: CASSRGYGYTF
CDR3 DNA: TGTGCCAGCAGCCGGGGCTATGGCTACACCTTC

V gene: TRBV19
CDR3 length: 12
clone size: NA
D gene: NA
J gene: TRBJ1-1
CDR3 protein: CASSMSGTEAFF
CDR3 DNA: TGTGCCAGTAGTATGAGCGGGACTGAAGCTTTCTTT

V gene: TRBV7-9
CDR3 length: 15
clone size: NA
D gene: TRBD2
J gene: TRBJ2-2
CDR3 protein: CASSLAGVITGELFF
CDR3 DNA: TGTGCCAGCAGCCTAGCGGGAGTCATCACCGGGGAGCTGTTTTTT

V gene: TRBV6-1
CDR3 length: 15
clone size: NA
D gene: TRBD1
J gene: TRBJ2-2
CDR3 protein: CASRGQGTNTGELFF
CDR3 DNA: TGTGCCAGCAGGGGACAGGGCACGAACACCGGGGAGCTGTTTTTT

V gene: TRBV2
CDR3 length: 15
clone size: NA
D gene: TRBD1
J gene: TRBJ1-2
CDR3 protein: CASSEPGQANYGYTF
CDR3 DNA: TGTGCCAGCAGTGAACCGGGACAGGCAAACTATGGCTACACCTTC

V gene: TRBV27
CDR3 length: 15
clone size: NA
D gene: NA
J gene: TRBJ2-5
CDR3 protein: CASSLRRDGGETQYF
CDR3 DNA: TGTGCCAGCAGTTTACGTCGGGATGGCGGAGAGACCCAGTACTTC

V gene: TRBV18
CDR3 length: 14
clone size: NA
D gene: TRBD1
J gene: TRBJ2-1
CDR3 protein: CASSPPGQGGEQFF
CDR3 DNA: TGTGCCAGCTCACCCCCGGGACAGGGGGGTGAGCAGTTCTTC

V gene: TRBV4-1
CDR3 length: 14
clone size: NA
D gene: NA
J gene: TRBJ2-7
CDR3 protein: CASSQDSGSYEQYF
CDR3 DNA: TGCGCCAGCAGCCAAGATTCAGGGTCCTACGAGCAGTACTTC

V gene: TRBV9
CDR3 length: 15
clone size: NA
D gene: NA
J gene: TRBJ2-7
CDR3 protein: CASSVADSNFYEQYF
CDR3 DNA: TGTGCCAGCAGCGTAGCCGACAGCAACTTCTACGAGCAGTACTTC

V gene: TRBV7-6
CDR3 length: 16
clone size: NA
D gene: NA
J gene: TRBJ1-5
CDR3 protein: CASSLGLPGSNQPQHF
CDR3 DNA: TGTGCCAGCAGCTTAGGACTCCCTGGGAGCAATCAGCCCCAGCATTTT

V gene: TRBV11-2
CDR3 length: 14
clone size: NA
D gene: NA
J gene: TRBJ1-1
CDR3 protein: CASSFAGRGTEAFF
CDR3 DNA: TGTGCCAGCAGCTTTGCGGGGCGCGGGACTGAAGCTTTCTTT

V gene: TRBV2
CDR3 length: 13
clone size: NA
D gene: NA
J gene: TRBJ1-1
CDR3 protein: CASRSTGIAEAFF
CDR3 DNA: TGTGCCAGCAGATCGACAGGAATAGCTGAAGCTTTCTTT

V gene: TRBV14
CDR3 length: 12
clone size: NA
D gene: NA
J gene: TRBJ2-7
CDR3 protein: CASSRADYEQYF
CDR3 DNA: TGTGCCAGCAGCCGAGCGGACTACGAGCAGTACTTC

V gene: TRBV11-3
CDR3 length: 14
clone size: NA
D gene: TRBD1
J gene: TRBJ2-7
CDR3 protein: CASSLGTGSYEQYF
CDR3 DNA: TGTGCCAGCAGCTTAGGGACAGGATCCTACGAGCAGTACTTC

V gene: TRBV5-1
CDR3 length: 16
clone size: NA
D gene: NA
J gene: TRBJ2-6
CDR3 protein: CASSLGALSGANVLTF
CDR3 DNA: TGCGCCAGCAGCTTAGGGGCCCTCTCTGGGGCCAACGTCCTGACTTTC

V gene: TRBV19
CDR3 length: 14
clone size: NA
D gene: NA
J gene: TRBJ2-4
CDR3 protein: CASRDLLAKNIQYF
CDR3 DNA: TGTGCCAGTCGAGATCTGCTAGCCAAAAACATTCAGTACTTC

V gene: TRBV6-5
CDR3 length: 11
clone size: few
D gene: NA
J gene: TRBJ1-1
CDR3 protein: CASSSGVEAFF
CDR3 DNA: TGTGCCAGCAGTTCGGGGGTGGAAGCTTTCTTT

V gene: TRBV7-3
CDR3 length: 15
clone size: NA
D gene: TRBD2
J gene: TRBJ2-7
CDR3 protein: CASSSSGLAAAEQYF
CDR3 DNA: TGTGCCAGCAGTTCCTCGGGACTAGCGGCCGCCGAGCAGTACTTC

V gene: TRBV5-4
CDR3 length: 15
clone size: NA
D gene: NA
J gene: TRBJ2-3
CDR3 protein: CASSDKASSTDTQYF
CDR3 DNA: TGTGCCAGTTCCGACAAGGCTTCTAGCACAGATACGCAGTATTTT

V gene: TRBV4-1
CDR3 length: 17
clone size: few
D gene: TRBD2
J gene: TRBJ2-5
CDR3 protein: CASSQDSRGGSLETQYF
CDR3 DNA: TGCGCCAGCAGCCAAGATTCACGGGGCGGGAGCTTGGAGACCCAGTACTTC

V gene: TRBV5-1
CDR3 length: 13
clone size: NA
D gene: TRBD2
J gene: TRBJ2-1
CDR3 protein: CASSGTSANEQFF
CDR3 DNA: TGCGCCAGCAGCGGGACTAGCGCTAATGAGCAGTTCTTC

V gene: TRBV30
CDR3 length: 15
clone size: NA
D gene: TRBD2
J gene: TRBJ2-3
CDR3 protein: CAWSVSGGAGDTQYF
CDR3 DNA: TGTGCCTGGAGTGTAAGCGGGGGGGCTGGAGATACGCAGTATTTT

V gene: TRBV7-3
CDR3 length: 19
clone size: NA
D gene: TRBD2
J gene: TRBJ2-1
CDR3 protein: CASSSGLAGGYSSYNEQFF
CDR3 DNA: TGTGCCAGCAGCTCGGGACTAGCGGGGGGTTACAGCTCCTACAATGAGCAGTTCTTC